A single sample is the source of the 26 T cell receptor beta chains below, sequenced in a study of blood T cell repertoires in COVID-19. TCRdb's table, derived via immunoSEQ multiplex PCR, lists solely in-frame clones and lacks some. This sample carries more than 350,000 clones, around 92% of them seen once, and the ten largest clones take under 4%. The material sequenced was peripheral blood. The receptor source for this set is a woman in her twenties or thirties with COVID-19, enrolled during active disease.

The V gene is TRBV10-2, the J gene TRBJ2-7; 11 bases map to TRBD2. Germline V CDR1 and CDR2: WSHSY, SAAADI. Trimming at V came to 2 bases and at J to 7 bases, leaving 4 bases not matched to a gene. CDR3 length: 14 amino acids. The DNA for the CDR3 is TGCGCCAGCAGTGAGATAGCGGGAGGGGAAGAGCAGTACGTC. This sequence encodes CASSEIAGGEEQYV.

This clone was picked up one time. V gene TRBV6-4 combines with J gene TRBJ1-5; D unresolved. Trimming left V 3 bases short and J 5 bases short, with 8 bases between. Germline-derived CDR1 and CDR2 are MRHNA and SNTAGT. The CDR3 consists of 13 residues. DNA for the CDR3: TGTGCCAGCAGTGAGAATGGAGATCAGCCCCAGCATTTT. This sequence encodes CASSENGDQPQHF.

The V gene is TRBV9, the J gene TRBJ2-3; weak D call: TRBD1 (6 bases). CDR1 is SGDLS, CDR2 YYNGEE, per germline. V was clipped by 3 bases and J by 1 base, with 9 bases between them. The length of the CDR3 is 14 residues. The CDR3 sequence: CASSGGQRTDTQYF. The CDR3 DNA sequence: TGTGCCAGCAGCGGGGGACAACGCACAGATACGCAGTATTTT. The full variable domain, its missing parts supplied by reference TRBV9 and TRBJ2-3, is DSGVTQTPKHLITATGQRVTLRCSPRSGDLSVYWYQQSLDQGLQFLIQYYNGEERAKGNILERFSAQQFPDLHSELNLSSLELGDSALYFCASSGGQRTDTQYFGPGTRLTVL.

The CDR3 region has the DNA TGTGCCAGCAGTCCCACAGGGCCGGATCAGCCCCAGCATTTT. Its translation: CASSPTGPDQPQHF. The genes are TRBV27 and TRBJ1-5, with D possibly matching TRBD1 (6 bases). This CDR3 contains 14 residues. Germline-derived CDR1 and CDR2 are MNHEY and SMNVEV (reference sequence). V lost 5 bases, J lost 5 bases, and 13 bases lay in between.

The chain joins TRBV5-8 to TRBJ1-2; TRBD1 agrees at 7 bases. J lost 3 bases, V lost 5 bases, and 13 bases had no gene match. Germline V gene sequence: CDR1 SGHTS, CDR2 YDEGEE. The CDR3 has 16 residues. DNA of the CDR3: TGTGCCAGCAGTCTTCCGGGACAGACATCCTACTATGGCTACACCTTC. This translates into CASSLPGQTSYYGYTF. The complete variable domain, with remaining parts taken from reference TRBV5-8 and TRBJ1-2, reads EAGVTQSPTHLIKTRGQQATLRCSPISGHTSVYWYQQALGLGLQFLLWYDEGEERNRGNFPPRFSGRQFPNYSSELNVNALELEDSALYLCASSLPGQTSYYGYTFGSGTRLTVV.

The chain employs TRBV6-5 and TRBJ2-1; possible D gene TRBD1, 5 bases. The CDR3 has 15 amino acids. Germline loops: CDR1 MNHEY, CDR2 SVGAGI. V gave up 5 bases and J gave up 4 bases, with 15 bases separating them. In DNA, the CDR3 is TGTGCCAGCAGTCTTACCCAGGGTTTATACAATGAGCAGTTCTTC. It specifies CASSLTQGLYNEQFF.

The V gene is TRBV7-6, the J gene TRBJ1-1; TRBD1 matches 7 bases. The ends lost 5 bases at V and 2 bases at J; junction bases unmatched: 8. The CDR3 loop spans 15 amino acids. CDR1 is SGHVS, CDR2 FNYEAQ, per germline. In nucleotides, the CDR3 is TGTGCCAGCAGCCCCCAGCAGGGGGTAAACACTGAAGCTTTCTTT. Protein product: CASSPQQGVNTEAFF. The full variable domain, rest sourced from reference TRBV7-6 and TRBJ1-1, is GAGVSQSPRYKVTKRGQDVALRCDPISGHVSLYWYRQALGQGPEFLTYFNYEAQQDKSGLPNDRFSAERPEGSISTLTIQRTEQRDSAMYRCASSPQQGVNTEAFFGQGTRLTVV.

Worth noting for this clone: Given the absence of the conserved phenylalanine or tryptophan at the CDR3 end, a read error is likely. The limits of the CDR3 on the DNA are not certain, so only TCRdb's listed CDR3 is given. CDR3: CATSPTPASGED. The chain is built from TRBV24-1 and TRBJ2-7; the table's D call, TRBD2, has no DNA check behind it. Germline V gene data show CDR1 as KGHDR and CDR2 as SFDVKD. The CDR3 comprises 12 residues, both ends counted.

The chain joins TRBV2 to TRBJ2-2; D not resolved. Germline V gives CDR1 SNHLY, CDR2 FYNNEI. The CDR3 sequence is 16 residues long. Trimming took 4 bases from V and 1 from J, leaving 13 bases between them. The CDR3: CASSGLAPMNTGELFF. CDR3 in DNA: TGTGCCAGCAGTGGTTTAGCTCCTATGAACACCGGGGAGCTGTTTTTT.

V usage is TRBV24-1 and J usage is TRBJ1-2; 7 bases align to TRBD1. Germline V lookup: CDR1 KGHDR, CDR2 SFDVKD. J lost 7 bases, V lost 10 bases, and 8 bases had no gene match. This CDR3 spans 12 amino acids. CDR3 coding DNA: TGTGCCACGCATACAGGGGTTGGTGGCTACACCTTC. Translating gives CATHTGVGGYTF.

This clone was recorded only once. The chain recombines TRBV5-4 with TRBJ2-7, with 11 bases identical to TRBD1. CDR1 and CDR2 (germline): SGHNT, YYREEE (reference sequence). This CDR3 has 14 residues. With V trimmed by 4 bases and J by 4 bases, 4 bases remained unmatched. The CDR3 DNA reads as TGTGCCAGCAGCGACCGGGACAGGGGGTACGAGCAGTACTTC. This sequence encodes CASSDRDRGYEQYF.

V usage is TRBV6-6 and J usage is TRBJ1-3; TRBD1 matches at 8 bases. The CDR3 extends over 17 amino acids. Looked up from germline, CDR1 is MNHNY and CDR2 is SVGAGI (reference sequence). V was pared by 5 bases and J by 8 bases, with 17 bases of the junction left unmatched. In nucleotides, the CDR3 is TGTGCCAGCAGTCGAACCTTTGGGACAGGAAGTGAGGACACCATATATTTT. It translates to CASSRTFGTGSEDTIYF.

The rearrangement links TRBV24-1 to TRBJ2-2, with D unresolved. The germline V gene encodes CDR1 KGHDR and CDR2 SFDVKD. Deletions cut 5 bases from V and 5 bases from J, with 5 bases between. CDR3 size: 12 residues. The CDR3 DNA sequence: TGTGCCACCAGTGTTAGTACCGGGGAGCTGTTTTTT. Translation: CATSVSTGELFF.

The CDR3 loop is CATEMTGDGEKLFF. CDR3 in DNA: TGTGCCACCGAGATGACAGGGGATGGTGAAAAACTGTTTTTT. The chain employs TRBV10-3 and TRBJ1-4; TRBD1 agrees at 8 bases. With V trimmed by 10 bases and J by 7 bases, 11 bases remained unmatched. The CDR3 runs to 14 residues. Germline lookup yields CDR1 ENHRY and CDR2 SYGVKD.

This sequence joins TRBV12-3 or TRBV12-4 and TRBJ2-3; D unclear. CDR3 length equals 12 residues. V was clipped by 3 bases and J by 2 bases, with 3 bases between them. In DNA, the CDR3 is TGTGCCAGCAGTTTGTACACAGATACGCAGTATTTT. Amino acids: CASSLYTDTQYF.

The J gene is TRBJ2-2, the V gene TRBV28, with 10 bases matching TRBD1. After removal of 8 bases from V and 4 bases from J, the junction contained 13 bases not matched to a gene. Germline V gives CDR1 MDHEN, CDR2 SYDVKM. The CDR3 loop spans 17 amino acids. CDR3 residues: CASGTGDLNPATGELFF. In DNA, the CDR3 is TGTGCCAGCGGGACAGGGGACTTAAACCCGGCCACCGGGGAGCTGTTTTTT. The entire variable domain, with the rest obtained from reference TRBV28 and TRBJ2-2, is as follows: DVKVTQSSRYLVKRTGEKVFLECVQDMDHENMFWYRQDPGLGLRLIYFSYDVKMKEKGDIPEGYSVSREKKERFSLILESASTNQTSMYLCASGTGDLNPATGELFFGEGSRLTVL.

The chain couples TRBV28 to TRBJ1-2; TRBD1 agrees at 8 bases. J lost 4 bases, V lost 7 bases, and 5 bases had no gene match. The CDR3 contains 13 residues. The germline V gene encodes CDR1 MDHEN and CDR2 SYDVKM. The chain's CDR3 is CASTETGAYGYTF. As DNA, the CDR3 is TGTGCCAGCACCGAGACAGGGGCCTATGGCTACACCTTC.

This sequence joins TRBV5-6 and TRBJ1-3; unclear D gene. Germline V gives CDR1 SGHDT, CDR2 YYEEEE. The length of the CDR3 is 14 residues. The V gene lost 7 bases and the J gene lost 0 bases, with 11 bases spanning the gap. CDR3 sequence reads: CASLQYSSGNTIYF. For the CDR3, the DNA is TGTGCCAGCCTCCAGTACAGCTCTGGAAACACCATATATTTT.

The rearrangement links TRBV5-1 to TRBJ1-2, with TRBD1 identical over 10 bases. Germline-derived CDR1 and CDR2 are SGHRS and YFSETQ. The V gene end was trimmed by 7 bases and the J gene end by 6 bases; junction bases not matched to a gene: 15. This CDR3 contains 16 residues. The CDR3, as DNA: TGCGCCAGCGGACCGGGACAGGGGTCCTTAAAGCATGGCTACACCTTC. As protein: CASGPGQGSLKHGYTF.

This clone has a single count. The CDR3 is CASSLLRVAYNEQFF. CDR3 DNA: TGTGCCAGCAGCTTACTGAGGGTGGCCTACAATGAGCAGTTCTTC. J is TRBJ2-1 and V is TRBV13; perhaps TRBD2 as D (5 bases). Trimming pared 2 bases from V and 2 bases from J, leaving 10 bases between. Germline V gene sequence: CDR1 PRHDT, CDR2 FYEKMQ (reference sequence). CDR3 size: 15 residues.

This chain joins TRBV2 and TRBJ2-3; 13 bases align to TRBD2. The CDR3 extends over 16 amino acids. V lost 6 bases and J lost 5; bases outside the gene matches: 8. CDR1 SNHLY and CDR2 FYNNEI come from the germline V gene. CDR3 nucleotides: TGTGCCAGCAGCAGCGCGCGACTAGCGGGAGGAGATACGCAGTATTTT. Its translation is CASSSARLAGGDTQYF.

This chain links TRBV24-1 with TRBJ2-3; maybe TRBD2 (6 bases). Germline CDR1 KGHDR, CDR2 SFDVKD. Deletions cut 11 bases from V and 1 base from J, with 15 bases between. The length of the CDR3 is 14 residues. The CDR3 DNA reads as TGTGCCATCGAGAGCTCTAGCGGCACAGATACGCAGTATTTT. Its protein is CAIESSSGTDTQYF.

As regards this clone: A read error may be the cause here, since a much bigger clone is one base away. CDR3 DNA: TGTGCCAGCAGCTTAGGGGGGCAGGACTATGGCTACACCTTC. As protein: CASSLGGQDYGYTF. The chain is built from TRBV11-3 and TRBJ1-2; possible D gene TRBD1, 6 bases. V gave up 1 base and J gave up 3 bases, with 9 bases separating them. This CDR3 spans 14 amino acids. The germline gives CDR1 SGHNT, CDR2 YENEEA.

The CDR3 spells CASSVDEGYNEQFF. Written as DNA, the CDR3 is TGTGCCAGCAGCGTAGACGAGGGTTACAATGAGCAGTTCTTC. The rearrangement joins TRBV9 to TRBJ2-1, with a tentative D call TRBD2 (5 bases). CDR3 length: 14 residues. Germline V CDR1 and CDR2: SGDLS, YYNGEE. Trimming cost V 0 bases and J 4 bases, with 8 bases left between them.

This chain links TRBV28 with TRBJ1-4; no clear D gene. Germline V CDR1 and CDR2: MDHEN, SYDVKM. This CDR3 spans 15 amino acids. Trimming took off 5 bases at V and 5 bases at J, with 15 bases between the two ends. CDR3 nucleotide sequence: TGTGCCAGCAGTCACCGGGGAGCACTAAATGAAAAACTGTTTTTT. It translates to CASSHRGALNEKLFF.

The chain employs TRBV19 and TRBJ1-2; a possible D gene is TRBD1 (6 bases). Germline V gene lookup returns CDR1 LNHDA and CDR2 SQIVND (reference sequence). V lost 3 bases to trimming and J lost 3 bases, with 20 bases between them. The CDR3 contains 17 residues. The CDR3 loop is CASSISGGQFQDYGYTF. CDR3 DNA sequence: TGTGCCAGTAGTATTAGTGGAGGACAGTTCCAAGACTATGGCTACACCTTC. Full variable domain (outside the CDR3, taken from reference TRBV19 and TRBJ1-2): DGGITQSPKYLFRKEGQNVTLSCEQNLNHDAMYWYRQDPGQGLRLIYYSQIVNDFQKGDIAEGYSVSREKKESFPLTVTSAQKNPTAFYLCASSISGGQFQDYGYTFGSGTRLTVV.